The T cell receptor (beta chain) under discussion was sequenced for a study of OX40 agonist ivuxolimab in advanced cancers. About the research overall: Three patients got partial responses; one had hepatocellular carcinoma and two had cutaneous melanoma.

Here immunoSEQ multiplex PCR was the method, and the copy in TCRdb shows in-frame clones only, minus some. Here the sample spans 34,000 or so clones, 65% to 80% being singletons. No patient had autoimmune disease or received systemic immunosuppression. Broader study findings: Partial responders treated at 0.1-3.0 mg/kg exhibited clonal expansion among the lowest measured. Researchers report that CD8+ T cells had, on average, more expanded clones than CD4+.

Points on this clone: Antigen specificity is unknown.

The sequence derives from an adult with an advanced solid tumor such as melanoma, head and neck, liver or kidney cancer. This sample comprised CD4+ or CD8+ T cells sorted from blood, obtained in a trial of the OX40 agonist ivuxolimab.

CDR3 region: CASSMTGNYYEQYF. CDR3 coding DNA: TGTGCCAGTAGTATGACAGGGAACTACTACGAGCAGTACTTC. This chain links TRBV19 with TRBJ2-7; 7 nucleotides align to TRBD1. Germline loops: CDR1 LNHDA, CDR2 SQIVND (reference sequence). V lost 3 bases and J lost 3; bases outside the gene matches: 5. The CDR3 is 14 residues long.